This T cell receptor beta chain derives from a study of technical replicates of blood from several donors. TCRdb keeps only in-frame clones here, not all; method: immunoSEQ multiplex PCR. The table lists around 50,000 clones, more than 95% of them singletons, with 0.39% in the top ten. Looked up from germline, CDR1 is SGHRS and CDR2 is YFSETQ. The CDR3 contains 16 residues. V lost 0 bases, J lost 4 bases, and 13 bases lay in between. The chain employs TRBV5-1 and TRBJ2-2; D remains unclear. The sample consisted of T cells isolated from PBMCs. This receptor was obtained from a human donor in good health. The CDR3 DNA follows: TGCGCCAGCAGCTTGGCCCAAGCGATCGGCACCGGGGAGCTGTTTTTT. It yields the protein CASSLAQAIGTGELFF. The whole variable domain, filled in from reference TRBV5-1 and TRBJ2-2, reads KAGVTQTPRYLIKTRGQQVTLSCSPISGHRSVSWYQQTPGQGLQFLFEYFSETQRNKGNFPGRFSGRQFSNSRSEMNVSTLELGDSALYLCASSLAQAIGTGELFFGEGSRLTVL.